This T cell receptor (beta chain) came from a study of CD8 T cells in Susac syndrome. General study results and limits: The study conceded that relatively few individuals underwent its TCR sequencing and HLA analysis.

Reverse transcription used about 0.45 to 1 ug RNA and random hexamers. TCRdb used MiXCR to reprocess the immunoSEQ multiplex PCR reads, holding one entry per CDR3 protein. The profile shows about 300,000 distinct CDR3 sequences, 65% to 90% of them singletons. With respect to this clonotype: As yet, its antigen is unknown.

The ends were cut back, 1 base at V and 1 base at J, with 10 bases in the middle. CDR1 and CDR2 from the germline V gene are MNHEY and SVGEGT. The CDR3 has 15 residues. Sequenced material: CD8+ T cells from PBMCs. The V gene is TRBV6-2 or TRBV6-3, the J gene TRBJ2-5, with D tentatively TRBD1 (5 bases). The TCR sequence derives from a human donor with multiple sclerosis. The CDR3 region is CASSYYQGFQETQYF. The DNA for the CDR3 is TGTGCCAGCAGTTACTACCAGGGTTTCCAAGAGACCCAGTACTTC.